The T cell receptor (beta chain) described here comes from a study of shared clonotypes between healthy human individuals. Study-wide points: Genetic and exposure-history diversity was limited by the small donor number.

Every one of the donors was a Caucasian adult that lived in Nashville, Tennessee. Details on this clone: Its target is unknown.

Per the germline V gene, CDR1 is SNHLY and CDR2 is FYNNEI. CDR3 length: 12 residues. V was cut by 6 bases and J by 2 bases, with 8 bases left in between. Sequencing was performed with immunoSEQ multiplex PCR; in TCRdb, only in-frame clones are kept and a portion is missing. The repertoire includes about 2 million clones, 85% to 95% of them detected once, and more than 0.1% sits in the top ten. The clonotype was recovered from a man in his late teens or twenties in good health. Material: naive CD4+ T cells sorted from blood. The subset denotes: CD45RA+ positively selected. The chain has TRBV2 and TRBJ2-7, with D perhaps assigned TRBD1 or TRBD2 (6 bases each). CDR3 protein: CASRRDTYEQYF. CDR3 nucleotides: TGTGCCAGCAGGCGGGACACCTACGAGCAGTACTTC.